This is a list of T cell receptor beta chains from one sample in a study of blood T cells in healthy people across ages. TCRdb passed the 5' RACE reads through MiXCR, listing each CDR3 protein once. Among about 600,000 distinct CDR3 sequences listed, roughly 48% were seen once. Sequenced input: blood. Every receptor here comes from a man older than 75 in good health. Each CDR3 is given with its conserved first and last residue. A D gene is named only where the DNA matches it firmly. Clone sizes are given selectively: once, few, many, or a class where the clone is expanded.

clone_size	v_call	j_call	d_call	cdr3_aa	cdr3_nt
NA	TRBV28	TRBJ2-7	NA	CASSHGHYEQYF	TGTGCCAGCAGTCACGGACATTACGAGCAGTACTTC
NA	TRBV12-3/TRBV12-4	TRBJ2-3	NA	CASSAGFTDTQYF	TGTGCCAGCAGTGCAGGTTTCACAGATACGCAGTATTTT
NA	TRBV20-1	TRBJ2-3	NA	CGPLGDPTADTQYF	TGCGGTCCATTAGGGGACCCCACGGCAGATACGCAGTATTTT
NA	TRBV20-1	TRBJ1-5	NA	CSAREPGSNQPQHF	TGCAGTGCTAGAGAACCAGGGAGCAATCAGCCCCAGCATTTT
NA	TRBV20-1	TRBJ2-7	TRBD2	CSARGGLAGAVSYNEQYF	TGCAGTGCTAGAGGCGGACTAGCGGGAGCCGTCTCCTACAATGAGCAGTACTTC
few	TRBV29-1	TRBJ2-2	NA	CSVGWKTNTGELFF	TGCAGCGTTGGGTGGAAGACGAACACCGGGGAGCTGTTTTTT
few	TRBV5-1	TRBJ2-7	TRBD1	CASRNNRGDYEQYF	TGCGCCAGCAGGAATAACAGGGGGGACTACGAGCAGTACTTC
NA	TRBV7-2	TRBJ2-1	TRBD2	CASSLGPPSGGANEQFF	TGTGCCAGCAGCTTAGGGCCCCCTAGCGGGGGGGCCAATGAGCAGTTCTTC
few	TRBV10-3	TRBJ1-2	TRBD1	CAIKAGGRDYGYTF	TGTGCCATCAAGGCAGGGGGCCGGGACTATGGCTACACCTTC
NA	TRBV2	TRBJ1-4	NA	CASSERMVATNEKLFF	TGTGCCAGCAGTGAAAGGATGGTTGCAACTAATGAAAAACTGTTTTTT
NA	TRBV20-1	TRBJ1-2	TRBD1	CSAYPSGTDSNYGYTF	TGCAGTGCCTATCCTTCGGGGACAGATAGCAACTATGGCTACACCTTC
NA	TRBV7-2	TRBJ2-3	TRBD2	CASMAGADTQYF	TGTGCCAGCATGGCGGGGGCAGATACGCAGTATTTT
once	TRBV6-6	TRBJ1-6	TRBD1	CASSPQGMKNPPLHF	TGTGCCAGCAGTCCACAGGGGATGAAGAATCCACCCCTCCACTTT
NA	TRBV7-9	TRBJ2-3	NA	CASSSTGSSTDTQYF	TGTGCCAGCAGCTCGACAGGTTCTAGCACAGATACGCAGTATTTT
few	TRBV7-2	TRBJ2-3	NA	CASSLTRQGDTQYF	TGTGCCAGCAGCTTGACCCGTCAGGGAGATACGCAGTATTTT
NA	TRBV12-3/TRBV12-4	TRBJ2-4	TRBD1	CASRSGTGCIQYF	TGTGCCAGCAGATCCGGGACAGGGTGCATTCAGTACTTC
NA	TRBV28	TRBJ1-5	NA	CASSLFLVGGSNQPQHF	TGTGCCAGCAGTTTATTTCTGGTCGGCGGTAGCAATCAGCCCCAGCATTTT
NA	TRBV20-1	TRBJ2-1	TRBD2	CNVRSGSRYEQFF	TGCAATGTTCGAAGCGGGAGTCGGTATGAGCAGTTCTTC
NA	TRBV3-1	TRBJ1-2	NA	CASSQGAGGYTF	TGTGCCAGCAGCCAAGGCGCGGGGGGCTACACCTTC
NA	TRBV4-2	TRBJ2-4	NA	CASSQVVTPAAKNIQYF	TGTGCCAGCAGCCAAGTTGTTACCCCAGCAGCCAAAAACATTCAGTACTTC
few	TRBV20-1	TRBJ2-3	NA	CSARDPSRGTDTQYF	TGCAGTGCTAGAGATCCAAGTCGTGGGACAGATACGCAGTATTTT
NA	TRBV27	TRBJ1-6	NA	CASSLQGRYSPLHF	TGTGCCAGCAGTTTACAGGGACGATATTCACCCCTCCACTTT
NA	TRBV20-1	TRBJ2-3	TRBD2	CSARRVAGGTQYF	TGCAGTGCTAGACGGGTAGCGGGAGGTACGCAGTATTTT
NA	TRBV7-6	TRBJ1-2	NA	CASSPKQGYGYTF	TGTGCCAGCAGCCCCAAACAGGGATATGGCTACACCTTC
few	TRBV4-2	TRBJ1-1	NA	CASSQDSTTNTEAFF	TGTGCCAGCAGCCAAGACTCCACCACGAACACTGAAGCTTTCTTT
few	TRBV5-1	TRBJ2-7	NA	CASSLMVGRYEQYF	TGCGCCAGCAGCTTGATGGTAGGGAGATACGAGCAGTACTTC
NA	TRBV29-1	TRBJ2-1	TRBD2	CSVYERLAETTYNEQFF	TGCAGCGTTTACGAAAGACTAGCGGAGACAACCTACAATGAGCAGTTCTTC
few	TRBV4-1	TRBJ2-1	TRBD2	CASSSDRAGTSGSDEQFF	TGCGCCAGCAGCTCCGACAGGGCCGGGACTAGCGGGAGTGATGAGCAGTTCTTC
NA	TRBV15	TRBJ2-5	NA	CATSRAESASQETQYF	TGTGCCACCAGCAGAGCGGAAAGCGCCAGCCAAGAGACCCAGTACTTC
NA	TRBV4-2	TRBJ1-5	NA	CASSQAATGPYSNQPQHF	TGTGCCAGCAGCCAAGCTGCTACGGGTCCGTATAGCAATCAGCCCCAGCATTTT
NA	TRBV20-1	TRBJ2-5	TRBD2	CSARGPTSGTPGEQYF	TGCAGTGCTAGAGGCCCGACTAGCGGCACACCGGGGGAGCAGTACTTC
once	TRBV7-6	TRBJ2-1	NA	CASSLAVAEYNERFF	TGTGCCAGCAGCTTAGCGGTGGCAGAGTACAATGAGCGGTTCTTC
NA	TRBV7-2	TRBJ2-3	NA	CASSPRRGITDTQYF	TGTGCCAGCAGCCCCCGGAGAGGAATTACAGATACGCAGTATTTT
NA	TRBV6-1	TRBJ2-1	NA	CASSASRGEQFF	TGTGCCAGCAGTGCCTCGCGGGGTGAGCAGTTCTTC
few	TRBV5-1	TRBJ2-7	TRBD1	CASSLGDSETYEQYF	TGCGCCAGCAGCTTGGGGGACAGCGAAACCTACGAGCAGTACTTC
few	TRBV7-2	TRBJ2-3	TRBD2	CASSQVLAGGNTQYF	TGTGCCAGCAGCCAAGTCCTAGCGGGAGGGAATACGCAGTATTTT
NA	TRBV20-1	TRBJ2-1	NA	CSASRGGIVNEQFF	TGCAGTGCTAGTAGGGGCGGGATTGTCAATGAGCAGTTCTTC
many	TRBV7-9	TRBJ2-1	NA	CASSRGGTRANEQFF	TGTGCCAGCAGCCGAGGGGGGACTCGGGCTAATGAGCAGTTCTTC
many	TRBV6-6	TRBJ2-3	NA	CASSSVRDTYTDTQYF	TGTGCCAGCAGTTCTGTCCGGGACACATACACAGATACGCAGTATTTT
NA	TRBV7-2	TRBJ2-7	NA	CASSLDGQVFYEQYF	TGTGCCAGCAGCTTAGACGGGCAGGTGTTCTACGAGCAGTACTTC
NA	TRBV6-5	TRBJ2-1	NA	CASSARVGRETQFF	TGTGCCAGCAGTGCCCGGGTGGGGAGAGAGACCCAGTTCTTC
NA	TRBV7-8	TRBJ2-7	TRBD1	CASSFQQGASAYEQYF	TGTGCCAGCAGCTTTCAACAGGGGGCTAGCGCCTACGAGCAGTACTTC
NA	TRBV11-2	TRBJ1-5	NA	CASSLGARESNQPQHF	TGTGCCAGCAGCTTAGGGGCCAGGGAAAGCAATCAGCCCCAGCATTTT
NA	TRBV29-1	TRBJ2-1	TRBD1	CSVVGTGRRFF	TGCAGCGTTGTTGGGACAGGGCGTCGGTTCTTC
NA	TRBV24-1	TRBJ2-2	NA	CATSDLTGTGGPGELFF	TGTGCCACCAGTGACCTTACCGGGACCGGGGGCCCCGGGGAGCTGTTTTTT